Detailed here is one T cell receptor beta chain. The antigen is not known. The CDR3 totals 14 residues. This entry belongs to a study of OX40 agonist ivuxolimab in advanced cancers. Assay used: immunoSEQ multiplex PCR; TCRdb lists only in-frame clones, some missing. The table lists under 55,000 clones, roughly nine tenths of them singletons. Regarding the study as a whole: Expanded peripheral T cells had an undetermined antigen specificity.

The sample consisted of CD4+ or CD8+ T cells sorted from blood, taken in a trial of the OX40 agonist ivuxolimab. This receptor was identified in an adult with an advanced solid tumor such as melanoma, head and neck, liver or kidney cancer. The V gene is TRBV21-1, the J gene TRBJ2-5. TRBV21-1 is a recognized pseudogene. CDR3 sequence (DNA): TGTGCCAGCAGCAAAGGTTGGGCATATAGGGACCAGTACTTC. As protein: CASSKGWAYRDQYF.